These T cell receptor beta chains were read from a single sample in a study of T cell responses to AZD1222 COVID-19 vaccine. The repertoire was sequenced with immunoSEQ multiplex PCR; TCRdb's copy has only in-frame clones and lacks some. The repertoire holds 120,000 to 150,000 clones, with 92% as singletons. The sequences come from peripheral blood, collected on day 0 of AZD1222 vaccination. The receptors shown here come from an adult in good health. Both conserved end residues are part of each CDR3. D genes are given only for firm matches. Size is omitted from some rows. Given values are once, few, many or a class for expanded clones.

>.|17|TRBJ2-7|TRBV7-9|TRBD2
CASSLGGMAGGPYEQYF
TGTGCCAGCAGCTTAGGGGGTATGGCGGGAGGGCCGTATGAGCAGTACTTC
>once|14|TRBJ2-7|TRBV10-1|TRBD2
CASRSAGDPYEQYF
TGCGCCAGCAGATCAGCGGGAGACCCCTACGAGCAGTACTTC
>.|14|TRBJ2-2|TRBV29-1|.
CSVVVGATIGELFF
TGCAGCGTTGTAGTCGGGGCCACAATCGGGGAGCTGTTTTTT
>once|16|TRBJ2-1|TRBV19|TRBD2
CASSIVPGGPYNEQFF
TGTGCCAGTAGTATAGTTCCGGGAGGGCCCTACAATGAGCAGTTCTTC
>.|17|TRBJ2-1|TRBV4-1|.
CASSQGGRSSSYNEQFF
TGCGCCAGCAGCCAAGGAGGGCGGTCAAGCTCCTACAATGAGCAGTTCTTC
>.|16|TRBJ1-4|TRBV19|TRBD1
CASSSTGGSTNEKLFF
TGTGCCAGTAGTTCCACAGGGGGTTCAACTAATGAAAAACTGTTTTTT
>.|13|TRBJ2-7|TRBV3-1/TRBV3-2|TRBD1
CASRDRGSYEQYF
TGTGCCTCCCGGGACAGGGGCTCCTACGAGCAGTACTTC
>.|14|TRBJ1-2|TRBV28|.
CASTPMMKSYGYTF
TGTGCCAGCACCCCTATGATGAAGTCCTATGGCTACACCTTC
>.|11|TRBJ2-5|TRBV7-2|.
CASSSKETQYF
TGTGCCAGCAGCTCCAAAGAGACCCAGTACTTC
>.|12|TRBJ2-3|TRBV10-3|TRBD2
CAISAREGEQYF
TGTGCCATCAGTGCACGGGAGGGCGAGCAGTATTTT
>.|19|TRBJ2-1|TRBV2|TRBD2
CASSEIGITREGPRNEQFF
TGTGCCAGCAGTGAAATTGGGATTACGCGGGAGGGCCCGCGAAATGAGCAGTTCTTC
>.|13|TRBJ1-6|TRBV23-1|.
CASSQGRNSPLHF
TGCGCCAGCAGTCAAGGGAGGAATTCACCCCTCCACTTT
>once|12|TRBJ2-7|TRBV7-9|.
CASSTTGLEQYF
TGTGCCAGCAGCACAACAGGACTCGAGCAGTACTTC
>.|15|TRBJ1-1|TRBV11-2|.
CASSLVGPRDTEAFF
TGTGCCAGCAGCTTAGTCGGGCCAAGGGACACTGAAGCTTTCTTT
>.|16|TRBJ1-4|TRBV5-4|.
CASSGGRTRGTEKLFF
TGTGCCAGCAGCGGGGGGCGGACACGGGGGACTGAAAAACTGTTTTTT
>.|17|TRBJ2-1|TRBV6-2/TRBV6-3|TRBD2
CASSYLLAGWDYNEQFF
TGTGCCAGCAGTTACCTGCTAGCGGGATGGGACTACAATGAGCAGTTCTTC
>.|16|TRBJ2-1|TRBV9|.
CASSVAGTRSYNEQFF
TGTGCCAGCAGCGTCGCCGGGACACGCTCCTACAATGAGCAGTTCTTC
>.|14|TRBJ1-1|TRBV7-9|.
CASSADRWNTEAFF
TGTGCCAGCAGCGCCGACAGGTGGAACACTGAAGCTTTCTTT
>.|14|TRBJ2-7|TRBV6-2/TRBV6-3|.
CASSSAPSSYEQYF
TGTGCCAGCAGTTCAGCCCCAAGCTCCTACGAGCAGTACTTC
>.|19|TRBJ2-2|TRBV27|TRBD2
CASSLSRLAGTPGTGELFF
TGTGCCAGCAGTTTATCGCGGCTAGCGGGGACCCCGGGCACCGGGGAGCTGTTTTTT
>once|13|TRBJ1-2|TRBV12-3/TRBV12-4|.
CASSFQGDYGYTF
TGTGCCAGCAGTTTTCAGGGTGACTATGGCTACACCTTC
>once|14|TRBJ2-5|TRBV9|.
CASRAGTAGETQYF
TGTGCCAGCAGGGCCGGGACCGCCGGAGAGACCCAGTACTTC
>.|15|TRBJ1-3|TRBV30|.
CAWGWGTGTGNTIYF
TGTGCCTGGGGGTGGGGCACAGGGACTGGAAACACCATATATTTT
>.|11|TRBJ1-2|TRBV29-1|.
CSDRDSRGYTF
TGCAGCGACAGGGATTCGCGTGGCTACACCTTC
>few|14|TRBJ1-5|TRBV19|.
CASRKDRANQPQHF
TGTGCCAGTAGGAAAGACAGAGCCAATCAGCCCCAGCATTTT
>.|20|TRBJ2-2|TRBV3-1/TRBV3-2|.
CASSQEHPGGGEADTGELFF
TGTGCCAGCAGCCAAGAACACCCTGGGGGTGGGGAGGCCGACACCGGGGAGCTGTTTTTT
>.|18|TRBJ2-3|TRBV7-8|TRBD2
CASSPRGAGTRTTDTQYF
TGTGCCAGCAGCCCTCGGGGTGCCGGGACTAGAACCACAGATACGCAGTATTTT
>.|22|TRBJ2-1|TRBV10-3|TRBD2
CAISESERIGLAGGMGYNEQFF
TGTGCCATCAGTGAGTCTGAGCGAATTGGGCTAGCGGGAGGAATGGGCTACAATGAGCAGTTCTTC
>.|16|TRBJ1-1|TRBV19|TRBD1
CASSRGGRTGNTEAFF
TGTGCCAGTAGTAGAGGGGGGAGGACAGGGAACACTGAAGCTTTCTTT
>.|16|TRBJ2-7|TRBV9|TRBD1
CASSADRGGSSYEQYF
TGTGCCAGCAGCGCAGACAGGGGCGGAAGCTCCTACGAGCAGTACTTC
>once|14|TRBJ2-3|TRBV19|TRBD2
CASRVAGVPDTQYF
TGTGCCAGTAGGGTAGCGGGAGTCCCAGATACGCAGTATTTT
>few|14|TRBJ2-7|TRBV11-2|.
CASSHRTYQYEQYF
TGTGCCAGCAGCCACCGGACTTACCAATACGAGCAGTACTTC
>.|14|TRBJ1-3|TRBV9|TRBD1
CASSTTGARNTIYF
TGTGCCAGCAGTACGACAGGGGCAAGAAACACCATATATTTT
>.|14|TRBJ2-7|TRBV5-1|TRBD2
CASSFDSRGGEQYF
TGCGCCAGCAGCTTTGACTCTCGGGGGGGCGAGCAGTACTTC
>.|16|TRBJ2-2|TRBV4-1|.
CASSPLGAADTGELFF
TGCGCCAGCAGCCCGTTGGGGGCGGCCGACACCGGGGAGCTGTTTTTT
>.|12|TRBJ2-2|TRBV5-1|.
CASTRGGGELFF
TGCGCCAGCACCCGTGGAGGGGGGGAGCTGTTTTTT
>.|15|TRBJ1-1|TRBV6-5|.
CASSQTDIGGTEAFF
TGTGCCAGCAGTCAAACGGACATCGGAGGGACTGAAGCTTTCTTT